This T cell receptor beta chain was obtained from a study of Ad26.COV2.S vaccination and SARS-CoV-2 variants. Study overall: Ad26.COV2.S given intramuscularly, once or twice 56 days apart.

The CDR3 consists of 13 residues. V dropped 0 bases and J dropped 5 bases, with 8 bases sitting between them. Treatment of the sample: 19 received Ad26.COV2.S at low or high dose, single or two shots; about 5 received placebo; per-sample allocation not given. At day 63 after the first vaccine or placebo injection, samples were drawn. Generated by immunoSEQ multiplex PCR, the TCRdb table keeps only in-frame clones and is missing some. The sample lists about 350,000 clones, about nine tenths occurring once. The TCR was taken from a person between 18 and 65 years old who received the Ad26.COV2.S COVID-19 vaccine or a placebo. The sequences come from peripheral blood, collected in a trial of Ad26.COV2.S vaccine versus placebo. The chain is built from TRBV12-3 or TRBV12-4 and TRBJ2-7, with D unclear. This CDR3 is CASSLAGYHEQYF. The CDR3 DNA sequence: TGTGCCAGCAGTTTAGCAGGGTATCACGAGCAGTACTTC.